This TCR beta chain was recorded in a study of blood T cell repertoires in COVID-19. Study in general: Material from acute and convalescent COVID-19 was sourced from the United States, Italy and Spain.

During active infection, Seattle patients enrolled and were then monitored through disease. The data were produced by immunoSEQ multiplex PCR, yet TCRdb's version contains in-frame clones alone and is incomplete. This sample has fewer than 200,000 clones; around four fifths occur once, and the top ten carry 6% to 8.5%. CDR3 length equals 16 residues. V lost 4 bases and J lost 6; bases outside the gene matches: 9. CDR1 and CDR2 from the germline V gene are MNHEY and SMNVEV (reference sequence). The V and J genes are TRBV27 and TRBJ2-1; 10 positions agree with TRBD2. Material: peripheral blood. This sequence was found in a woman in her 70s with COVID-19, enrolled during active disease. The CDR3 bases are TGTGCCAGCAGTTATCTTATTAGCGGGAGGTCCAATGAGCAGTTCTTC. This codes for CASSYLISGRSNEQFF.